Listed below are T cell receptor beta chains from one sample, sequenced in a study of technical replicates of blood from several donors. Repertoires were generated with immunoSEQ multiplex PCR, while TCRdb's copy carries only in-frame clones and drops some. The data show over 85,000 clones, with around 96% seen just once and approximately 0.37% held by the top ten. Input material: T cells isolated from PBMCs. Receptors originate from a human donor in good health. The CDR3 runs from the conserved cysteine through the conserved F or W. D genes are given only for firm matches.

cdr3_aa: CASSPGHLRNEQFF
cdr3_nt: TGTGCCAGCAGTCCGGGACATCTTCGCAATGAGCAGTTCTTC
j_call: TRBJ2-1
d_call: .
v_call: TRBV27

cdr3_aa: CASSPLTRTSGNEQFF
cdr3_nt: TGTGCCAGCAGTCCACTTACCCGGACTAGCGGCAATGAGCAGTTCTTC
j_call: TRBJ2-1
d_call: TRBD2
v_call: TRBV27

cdr3_aa: CASSPDQTGTDTQYF
cdr3_nt: TGTGCCAGCTCACCGGATCAAACAGGCACAGATACGCAGTATTTT
j_call: TRBJ2-3
d_call: .
v_call: TRBV18

cdr3_aa: CASSFRQFSEKLFF
cdr3_nt: TGTGCCAGCAGCTTCAGACAGTTTAGTGAAAAACTGTTTTTT
j_call: TRBJ1-4
d_call: .
v_call: TRBV5-5

cdr3_aa: CASSYARTDNEKLFF
cdr3_nt: TGTGCCAGCAGTTATGCCCGGACTGACAATGAAAAACTGTTTTTT
j_call: TRBJ1-4
d_call: .
v_call: TRBV6-6

cdr3_aa: CASSLAYSDTQYF
cdr3_nt: TGTGCCAGCAGCTTAGCCTACTCAGATACGCAGTATTTT
j_call: TRBJ2-3
d_call: .
v_call: TRBV11-3

cdr3_aa: CASSTFWDTPYEQYF
cdr3_nt: TGTGCCAGCAGCACTTTCTGGGACACCCCCTACGAGCAGTACTTC
j_call: TRBJ2-7
d_call: .
v_call: TRBV28

cdr3_aa: CASSLVYESEQYF
cdr3_nt: TGTGCCAGCAGCTTAGTATATGAGTCCGAGCAGTACTTC
j_call: TRBJ2-7
d_call: .
v_call: TRBV11-3

cdr3_aa: CASSGGGLAGDEQYF
cdr3_nt: TGTGCCAGCAGTGGTGGGGGACTAGCGGGAGACGAGCAGTACTTC
j_call: TRBJ2-7
d_call: TRBD2
v_call: TRBV2

cdr3_aa: CASSSIYTQYF
cdr3_nt: TGTGCCAGCAGCTCCATTTATACGCAGTATTTT
j_call: TRBJ2-3
d_call: .
v_call: TRBV11-2

cdr3_aa: CASKMDDRVSGNTIYF
cdr3_nt: TGCGCCAGCAAGATGGACGACAGGGTGAGCGGAAACACCATATATTTT
j_call: TRBJ1-3
d_call: TRBD1
v_call: TRBV5-1

cdr3_aa: CASSSQETQYF
cdr3_nt: TGTGCCAGCAGCTCTCAAGAGACCCAGTACTTC
j_call: TRBJ2-5
d_call: .
v_call: TRBV11-2

cdr3_aa: CASSERPSGSFAYGYTF
cdr3_nt: TGTGCCAGCAGTGAGAGACCTTCGGGGAGCTTCGCTTATGGCTACACCTTC
j_call: TRBJ1-2
d_call: .
v_call: TRBV6-1

cdr3_aa: CSVRPAGDNSPLHF
cdr3_nt: TGCAGCGTACGTCCTGCAGGGGACAATTCACCCCTCCACTTT
j_call: TRBJ1-6
d_call: .
v_call: TRBV29-1

cdr3_aa: CASSNAPGNIQYF
cdr3_nt: TGTGCCAGCAGTAATGCCCCCGGGAACATTCAGTACTTC
j_call: TRBJ2-4
d_call: .
v_call: TRBV5-8

cdr3_aa: CATRTTYNEQFF
cdr3_nt: TGTGCCACTAGGACTACCTACAATGAGCAGTTCTTC
j_call: TRBJ2-1
d_call: .
v_call: TRBV19

cdr3_aa: CASSPTGETEAFF
cdr3_nt: TGTGCCAGCTCACCCACAGGGGAAACTGAAGCTTTCTTT
j_call: TRBJ1-1
d_call: TRBD1
v_call: TRBV18

cdr3_aa: CASSLAGGNTEAFF
cdr3_nt: TGTGCCAGCAGCTTAGCGGGGGGGAACACTGAAGCTTTCTTT
j_call: TRBJ1-1
d_call: .
v_call: TRBV7-9

cdr3_aa: CASRDRSYSEQYF
cdr3_nt: TGTGCCAGCCGGGACAGGTCCTACAGCGAGCAGTACTTC
j_call: TRBJ2-7
d_call: TRBD1
v_call: TRBV28

cdr3_aa: CASSKGTSGNTGELFF
cdr3_nt: TGTGCCAGCAGCAAGGGGACTAGCGGTAACACCGGGGAGCTGTTTTTT
j_call: TRBJ2-2
d_call: TRBD2
v_call: TRBV7-9

cdr3_aa: CASSLGYSQETQYF
cdr3_nt: TGTGCCAGCAGCTTGGGCTACTCACAAGAGACCCAGTACTTC
j_call: TRBJ2-5
d_call: .
v_call: TRBV5-4

cdr3_aa: CASLGTGMGSNQPQHF
cdr3_nt: TGTGCCAGCCTGGGCACAGGGATGGGTAGCAATCAGCCCCAGCATTTT
j_call: TRBJ1-5
d_call: .
v_call: TRBV28

cdr3_aa: CASSFTDTQYF
cdr3_nt: TGTGCCAGCAGCTTCACAGATACGCAGTATTTT
j_call: TRBJ2-3
d_call: .
v_call: TRBV25-1

cdr3_aa: CASSTKWGTAYSGNTIYF
cdr3_nt: TGTGCCAGCAGTACAAAATGGGGCACGGCTTACTCTGGAAACACCATATATTTT
j_call: TRBJ1-3
d_call: .
v_call: TRBV28

cdr3_aa: CASSMGQGSYTF
cdr3_nt: TGTGCCAGCAGCATGGGACAAGGAAGCTACACCTTC
j_call: TRBJ1-2
d_call: .
v_call: TRBV11-2